The 18 T cell receptor beta chains reported below all come from one sample, sequenced in a study of molecular identifiers for immune sequencing clone quantification. TCRdb reanalysed the PCR reads using MiXCR and keeps one entry per CDR3 protein. Of nearly 650,000 distinct CDR3 sequences listed, 25% are singletons. The source material was naive CD8+ T cells from blood, with Jurkat cell RNA spiked in. Described subset: FACS-sorted CD8+CD4-CCR7+CD45RA+ naive T cells. The receptors come from a human donor in good health. Some libraries in this study had Jurkat cell RNA spiked in.

Note on this clonotype: This may arise from a read error, as a much more abundant clone is one base away. Since the CDR3 does not end with the conserved phenylalanine or tryptophan, this likely comes from a read error. The chain employs TRBV19 and TRBJ1-1; D ambiguous. Trimming took off 9 bases at V and 0 bases at J, with 8 bases between the two ends. Germline CDR1 and CDR2: LNHDA and SQIVND (reference sequence). This CDR3 contains 12 residues. CDR3 in amino acids: CASHHLNTEAFV. CDR3 nucleotide sequence: TGTGCCAGCCACCACTTGAACACTGAAGCTTTCGTT.

The sample holds many counts of this clonotype. The chain uses TRBV4-1 and TRBJ1-1; D might be TRBD1 (6 bases). CDR3 size: 13 residues. Germline V gene sequence: CDR1 MGHRA, CDR2 YSYEKL. The germline V and J ends were trimmed by 4 bases and 10 bases, with 16 bases remaining between them. CDR3 sequence reads: CASSRTRTDRAFF. The CDR3 nucleotides are TGCGCCAGCAGCCGGACTAGGACAGATCGAGCTTTCTTT.

The rearrangement links TRBV19 to TRBJ1-5; 8 nucleotides agree with TRBD1. Per germline, CDR1 LNHDA and CDR2 SQIVND (reference sequence). This CDR3 is 13 amino acids long. CDR3: CACRDRSNQPQHF. DNA of the CDR3: TGTGCTTGTAGGGACAGGAGCAATCAGCCCCAGCATTTT.

On this clonotype itself: This may arise from a read error, as a much more abundant clone is one base away. The gene calls are TRBV7-9 and TRBJ2-5, with D perhaps being TRBD1 or TRBD2 (5 bases each). This CDR3 is built from 17 residues. The V end was cut by 5 bases, the J end by 9 bases, with 28 bases between. The V gene's germline CDR1 is SEHNR and CDR2 FQNEAQ (reference sequence). CDR3 region: CASSQTPGRSREEPQYF. In nucleotides, the CDR3 is TGTGCCAGCAGCCAAACCCCGGGACGGAGCCGCGAGGAGCCCCAGTACTTC. The full variable domain, with the rest looked up from reference TRBV7-9 and TRBJ2-5, is DTGVSQNPRHKITKRGQNVTFRCDPISEHNRLYWYRQTLGQGPEFLTYFQNEAQLEKSRLLSDRFSAERPKGSFSTLEIQRTEQGDSAMYLCASSQTPGRSREEPQYFGPGTRLLVL.

V usage is TRBV7-9 and J usage is TRBJ2-7; 7 nucleotides align to TRBD2. J was trimmed by 6 bases and V by 1 base; bases with no gene match: 6. The CDR3 loop spans 14 amino acids. Germline V lookup: CDR1 SEHNR, CDR2 FQNEAQ (reference sequence). CDR3 bases: TGTGCCAGCAGCTTAGTGGCGGGGGTGCTCGAGCAGTACTTC. It specifies CASSLVAGVLEQYF. Variable domain in full (rest from reference TRBV7-9 and TRBJ2-7): DTGVSQNPRHKITKRGQNVTFRCDPISEHNRLYWYRQTLGQGPEFLTYFQNEAQLEKSRLLSDRFSAERPKGSFSTLEIQRTEQGDSAMYLCASSLVAGVLEQYFGPGTRLTVT.

This clonotype has at least ten counts. The J gene is TRBJ2-2, the V gene TRBV3-1; tentatively, D is TRBD2 (5 bases). The CDR3 loop spans 17 amino acids. Germline values: CDR1 LGHDT, CDR2 YNNKEL (reference sequence). V dropped 1 base and J dropped 6 bases, with 18 bases sitting between them. CDR3 nucleotides: TGTGCCAGCAGCCAAGTTAGACGGGGAAGCCTCGCCGGGGAGCTGTTTTTT. This encodes CASSQVRRGSLAGELFF.

The V and J genes are TRBV9 and TRBJ2-3; D is unclear. Germline values: CDR1 SGDLS, CDR2 YYNGEE. Between the trimmed V and J ends, which lost 3 bases and 2 bases, there was a span of 16 bases. The CDR3 extends over 16 amino acids. DNA of the CDR3: TGTGCCAGCAGCGCCACAGTAGCCCACCTCACAGATACGCAGTATTTT. Translating it yields CASSATVAHLTDTQYF.

In this sample, this clonotype turned up a few times. CDR3 nucleotides: TGTGCCAGTAGTTACAGGGGAGGAAAAACTGAAGCTTTCTTT. Protein product: CASSYRGGKTEAFF. This chain uses TRBV19 with TRBJ1-1; TRBD1 matches 7 bases. With 5 bases clipped from V and 5 bases from J, the junction kept 8 bases outside the gene matches. CDR3 length: 14 amino acids. Germline-derived CDR1 and CDR2 are LNHDA and SQIVND (reference sequence). Filled out from reference TRBV19 and TRBJ1-1, the complete variable domain reads DGGITQSPKYLFRKEGQNVTLSCEQNLNHDAMYWYRQDPGQGLRLIYYSQIVNDFQKGDIAEGYSVSREKKESFPLTVTSAQKNPTAFYLCASSYRGGKTEAFFGQGTRLTVV.

This clonotype was observed a few times. The chain recombines TRBV19 with TRBJ1-5; D is possibly TRBD1 (6 bases). The V and J ends lost 3 bases and 0 bases respectively, with 9 bases between them. The CDR3 totals 15 residues. Germline V lookup: CDR1 LNHDA, CDR2 SQIVND (reference sequence). In DNA form, the CDR3 reads TGTGCCAGTAGTATGGACAGTTATAGCAATCAGCCCCAGCATTTT. Translating it yields CASSMDSYSNQPQHF. Filled out from reference TRBV19 and TRBJ1-5, the complete variable domain reads DGGITQSPKYLFRKEGQNVTLSCEQNLNHDAMYWYRQDPGQGLRLIYYSQIVNDFQKGDIAEGYSVSREKKESFPLTVTSAQKNPTAFYLCASSMDSYSNQPQHFGDGTRLSIL.

This clonotype has at least ten counts. The chain uses TRBV7-6 and TRBJ2-3, with TRBD2 matching 8 bases. Trimming at V came to 5 bases and at J to 0 bases, leaving 4 bases not matched to a gene. Germline V lookup: CDR1 SGHVS, CDR2 FNYEAQ. The CDR3 has 15 amino acids. In DNA form, the CDR3 reads TGTGCCAGCAGCCTACTAGCGGATAGCACAGATACGCAGTATTTT. This sequence encodes CASSLLADSTDTQYF.

Of note for this clonotype: A read error may be the cause here, since a much bigger clone is one base away. The CDR3 does not close with the conserved phenylalanine or tryptophan, likely indicating a read error. The genes are TRBV30 and TRBJ1-1; no definite D call. This CDR3 has 13 amino acids. Germline V CDR1 and CDR2: GTSNPN, SVGIG (reference sequence). The V and J ends lost 0 bases and 5 bases respectively, with 10 bases between them. The CDR3 DNA reads TGTGCCTGGAGTGTACAGTCAGAAACTGAAGCTTTCTCT. The encoded protein is CAWSVQSETEAFS.

The chain links TRBV10-3 to TRBJ1-2; D call uncertain. Trimming cost V 6 bases and J 2 bases, with 10 bases left between them. Germline assignment: CDR1 ENHRY and CDR2 SYGVKD. There are 13 residues in the CDR3. The CDR3 DNA sequence: TGTGCCATCAGCGATGACAACAACTATGGCTACACCTTC. The encoded protein is CAISDDNNYGYTF.

Concerning this clonotype itself: A much more abundant neighbour one base away suggests this may be a read error. The rearrangement links TRBV7-2 to TRBJ2-1; D gene uncertain. Germline V gene data show CDR1 as SGHTA and CDR2 as FQGNSA. The length of the CDR3 is 13 residues. In nucleotides, the CDR3 is TGTGCCAGTAGACTCCCTGGCTACAATGAGCGGTTCTTC. Residues: CASRLPGYNERFF.

This clonotype was seen many times. The chain is built from TRBV27 and TRBJ2-3; 13 nucleotides line up with TRBD2. J gave up 5 bases and V 5 bases, and 7 bases lay outside the gene matches. This CDR3 comprises 16 residues. Germline CDR1 MNHEY, CDR2 SMNVEV (reference sequence). The CDR3 DNA sequence: TGTGCCAGCAGTCAACTCCGGACTAGCGGGGGAGATACGCAGTATTTT. The encoded protein is CASSQLRTSGGDTQYF.

Comment on this clonotype: This may be a read error: a much more frequent sequence differs by one nucleotide. This chain joins TRBV27 and TRBJ2-2; no clear D. There are 15 residues in the CDR3. From germline, CDR1 is MNHEY and CDR2 SMNVEV (reference sequence). The CDR3 spells CASGLIGSDTGELFF. CDR3 in DNA: TGTGCCAGCGGTTTAATAGGGTCCGACACCGGGGAGCTGTTTTTT.

This clonotype has only a few counts. The chain links TRBV6-5 to TRBJ2-6; D call uncertain. CDR3 size: 16 residues. Germline values: CDR1 MNHEY, CDR2 SVGAGI. V was pared by 8 bases and J by 0 bases, with 14 bases between. The CDR3 protein is CASGLGSNSGANVLTF. The CDR3, as DNA: TGTGCCAGCGGATTGGGGTCAAACTCTGGGGCCAACGTCCTGACTTTC.

As regards this clonotype: A much larger clonotype is one base distant, so this may be a read error. This CDR3 is CASSPPTGGTGAFF. CDR3 nucleotides: TGTGCCAGCAGCCCACCCACAGGGGGGACTGGAGCTTTCTTT. This rearrangement joins TRBV7-9 to TRBJ1-1, with 8 bases identical to TRBD1. The CDR3 has 14 amino acids. The germline CDR1 and CDR2 sequences are SEHNR and FQNEAQ (reference sequence).

This clonotype was detected only once. A much larger clone lies one base from this, so it may be a read error. V and J are TRBV6-5 and TRBJ2-7; D perhaps matches TRBD1 (5 bases). CDR1 is MNHEY and CDR2 is SVGAGI in the germline V gene. The CDR3 sequence is 15 residues long. Trimming left V 2 bases short and J 2 bases short, with 13 bases between. In DNA, the CDR3 is TGTGCCAGCAGTTACGGGGATAGGGGCGCCTACGAGCAGTACTTC. This codes for CASSYGDRGAYEQYF.